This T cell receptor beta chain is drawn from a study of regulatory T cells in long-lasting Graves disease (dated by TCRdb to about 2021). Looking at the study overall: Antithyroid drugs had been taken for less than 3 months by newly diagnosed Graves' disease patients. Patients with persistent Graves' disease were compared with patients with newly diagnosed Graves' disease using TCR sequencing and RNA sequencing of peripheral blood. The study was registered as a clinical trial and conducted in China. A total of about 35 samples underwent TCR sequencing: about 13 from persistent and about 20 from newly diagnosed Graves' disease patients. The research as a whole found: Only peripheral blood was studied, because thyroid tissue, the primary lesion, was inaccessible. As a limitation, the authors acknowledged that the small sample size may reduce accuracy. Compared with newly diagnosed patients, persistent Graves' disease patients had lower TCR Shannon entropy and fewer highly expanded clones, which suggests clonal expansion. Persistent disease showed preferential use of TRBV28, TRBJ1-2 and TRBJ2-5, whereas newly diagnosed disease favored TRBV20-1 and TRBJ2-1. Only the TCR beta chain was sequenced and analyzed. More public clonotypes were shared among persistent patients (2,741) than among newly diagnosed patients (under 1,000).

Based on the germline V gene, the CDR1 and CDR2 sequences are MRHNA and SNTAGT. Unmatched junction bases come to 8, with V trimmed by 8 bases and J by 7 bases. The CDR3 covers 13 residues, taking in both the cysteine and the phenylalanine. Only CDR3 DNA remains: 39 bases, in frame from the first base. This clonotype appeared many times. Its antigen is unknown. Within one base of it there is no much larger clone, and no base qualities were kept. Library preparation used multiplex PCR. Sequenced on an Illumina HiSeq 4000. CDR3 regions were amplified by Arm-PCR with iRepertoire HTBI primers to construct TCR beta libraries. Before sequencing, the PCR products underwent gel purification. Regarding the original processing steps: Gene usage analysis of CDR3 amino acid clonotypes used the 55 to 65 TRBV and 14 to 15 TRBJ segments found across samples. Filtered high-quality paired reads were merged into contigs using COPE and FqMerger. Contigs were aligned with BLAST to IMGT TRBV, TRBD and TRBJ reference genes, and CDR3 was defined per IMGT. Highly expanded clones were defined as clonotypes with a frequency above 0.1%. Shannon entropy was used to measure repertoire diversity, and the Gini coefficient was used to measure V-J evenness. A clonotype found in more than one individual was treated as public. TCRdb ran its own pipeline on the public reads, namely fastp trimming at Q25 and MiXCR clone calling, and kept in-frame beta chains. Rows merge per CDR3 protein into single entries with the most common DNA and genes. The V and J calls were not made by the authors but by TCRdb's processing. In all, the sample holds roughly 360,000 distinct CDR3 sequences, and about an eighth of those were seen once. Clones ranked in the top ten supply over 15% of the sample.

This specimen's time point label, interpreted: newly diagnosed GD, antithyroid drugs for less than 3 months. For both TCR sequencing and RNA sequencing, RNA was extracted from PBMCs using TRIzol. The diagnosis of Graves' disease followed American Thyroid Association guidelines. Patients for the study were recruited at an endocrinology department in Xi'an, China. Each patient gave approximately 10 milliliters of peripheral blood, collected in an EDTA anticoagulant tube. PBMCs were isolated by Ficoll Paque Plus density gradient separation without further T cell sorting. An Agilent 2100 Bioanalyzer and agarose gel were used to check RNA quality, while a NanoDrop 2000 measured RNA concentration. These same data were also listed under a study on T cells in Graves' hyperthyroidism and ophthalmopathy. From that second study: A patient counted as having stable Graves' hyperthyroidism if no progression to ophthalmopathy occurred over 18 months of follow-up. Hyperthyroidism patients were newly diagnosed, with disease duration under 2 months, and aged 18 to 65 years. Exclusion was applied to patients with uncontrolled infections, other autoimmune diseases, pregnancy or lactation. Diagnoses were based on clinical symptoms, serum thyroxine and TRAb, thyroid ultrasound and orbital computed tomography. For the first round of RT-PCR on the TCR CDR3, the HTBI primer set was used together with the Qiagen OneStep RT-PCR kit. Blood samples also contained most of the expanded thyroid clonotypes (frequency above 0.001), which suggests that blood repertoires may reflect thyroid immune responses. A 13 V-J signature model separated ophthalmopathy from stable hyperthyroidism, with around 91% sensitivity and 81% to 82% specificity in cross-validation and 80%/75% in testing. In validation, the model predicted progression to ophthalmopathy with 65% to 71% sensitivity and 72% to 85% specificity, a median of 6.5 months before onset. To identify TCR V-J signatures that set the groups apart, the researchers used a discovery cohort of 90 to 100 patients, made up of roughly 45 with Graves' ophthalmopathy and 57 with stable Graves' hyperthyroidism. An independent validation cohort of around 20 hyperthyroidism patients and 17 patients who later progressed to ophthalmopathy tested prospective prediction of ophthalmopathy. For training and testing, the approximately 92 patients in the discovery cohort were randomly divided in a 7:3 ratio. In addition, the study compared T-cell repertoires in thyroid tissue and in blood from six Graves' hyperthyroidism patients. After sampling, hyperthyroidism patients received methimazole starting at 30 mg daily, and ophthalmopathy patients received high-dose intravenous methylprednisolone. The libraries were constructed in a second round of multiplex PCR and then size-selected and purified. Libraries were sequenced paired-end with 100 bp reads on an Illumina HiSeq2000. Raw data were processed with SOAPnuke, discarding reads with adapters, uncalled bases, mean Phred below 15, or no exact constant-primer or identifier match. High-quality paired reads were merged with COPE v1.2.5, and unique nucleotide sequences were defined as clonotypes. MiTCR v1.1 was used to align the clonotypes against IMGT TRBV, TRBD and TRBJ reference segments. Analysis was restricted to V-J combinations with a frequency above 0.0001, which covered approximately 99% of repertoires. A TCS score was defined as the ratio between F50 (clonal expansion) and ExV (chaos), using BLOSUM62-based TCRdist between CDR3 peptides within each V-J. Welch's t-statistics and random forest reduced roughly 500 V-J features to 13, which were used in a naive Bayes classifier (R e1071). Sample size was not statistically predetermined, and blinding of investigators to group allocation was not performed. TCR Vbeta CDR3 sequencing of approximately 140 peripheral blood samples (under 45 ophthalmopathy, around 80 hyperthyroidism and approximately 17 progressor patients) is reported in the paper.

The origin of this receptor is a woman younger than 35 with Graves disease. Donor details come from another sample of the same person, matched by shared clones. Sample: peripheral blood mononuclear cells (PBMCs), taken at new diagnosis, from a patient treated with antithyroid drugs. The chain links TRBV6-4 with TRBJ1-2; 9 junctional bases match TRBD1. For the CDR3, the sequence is CASRDRDFGGYTF. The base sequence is TGTGCCAGCCGGGACAGGGATTTTGGTGGCTACACCTTC.